This T cell receptor (beta chain) stems from a study of cytomegalovirus exposure and HLA in healthy donors. The study ran its PCR with 60 Vbeta and 13 Jbeta primers. Profiled with immunoSEQ multiplex PCR; TCRdb holds only in-frame clones, not every one. The sample includes some 100,000 clones, roughly 84% seen only once; the top ten take approximately 2.1%. The V end lost 3 bases, the J end lost 1 base, and 9 bases lay between the germline ends. The CDR3 is 14 residues long. Per germline, CDR1 MNHEY and CDR2 SMNVEV (reference sequence). V is TRBV27 and J is TRBJ2-5; a weak D match, TRBD1 (5 bases). The receptor was isolated from a man aged 18 to 29 in good health and CMV-seronegative. What was sequenced was PBMCs. The CDR3 bases are TGTGCCAGCAGTTTTGGGGCGGTCCAAGAGACCCAGTACTTC. This translates into CASSFGAVQETQYF.